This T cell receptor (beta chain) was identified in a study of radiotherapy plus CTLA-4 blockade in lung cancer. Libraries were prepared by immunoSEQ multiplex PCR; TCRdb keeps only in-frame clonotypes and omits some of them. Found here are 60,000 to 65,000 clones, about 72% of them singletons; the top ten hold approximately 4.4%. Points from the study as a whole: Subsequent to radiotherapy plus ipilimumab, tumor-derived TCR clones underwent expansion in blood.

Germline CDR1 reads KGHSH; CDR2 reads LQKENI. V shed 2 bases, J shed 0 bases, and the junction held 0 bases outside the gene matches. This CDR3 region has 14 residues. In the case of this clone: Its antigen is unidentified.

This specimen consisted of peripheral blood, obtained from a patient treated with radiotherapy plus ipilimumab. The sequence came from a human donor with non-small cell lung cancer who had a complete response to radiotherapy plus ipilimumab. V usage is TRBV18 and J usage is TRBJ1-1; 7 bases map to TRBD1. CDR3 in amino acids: CASSPTGVNTEAFF. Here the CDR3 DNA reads TGTGCCAGCTCACCAACAGGGGTGAACACTGAAGCTTTCTTT.